The TCR beta chain under discussion was sequenced for a study of blood T cell repertoires in COVID-19. About the study: Samples came from the United States, Italy and Spain, spanning acute and convalescent COVID-19. T cells, B-cell-depleted T cells, or PBMCs supplied cDNA or gDNA.

Germline V gene lookup returns CDR1 SGHVS and CDR2 FQNEAQ. V dropped 0 bases and J dropped 8 bases, with 7 bases sitting between them. The CDR3 has 13 residues. Original analysis: It was from reference gene primer amplification that nucleated cell counts were estimated. Profiled with immunoSEQ multiplex PCR; TCRdb holds only in-frame clones, not every one. That table gives V, J and clone size, and the DNA gave D and trimming. The sample holds 65,000 to 75,000 clones; 83% are singletons and the top ten take 35% to 50%. The rearrangement links TRBV7-8 to TRBJ1-4; D ambiguous. Sequencing was carried out using peripheral blood. This TCR was sampled from a man older than 75 with acute or convalescent COVID-19. CDR3 amino acids: CASSLALGEKLFF. The CDR3 bases are TGTGCCAGCAGCTTAGCCCTCGGGGAAAAACTGTTTTTT.